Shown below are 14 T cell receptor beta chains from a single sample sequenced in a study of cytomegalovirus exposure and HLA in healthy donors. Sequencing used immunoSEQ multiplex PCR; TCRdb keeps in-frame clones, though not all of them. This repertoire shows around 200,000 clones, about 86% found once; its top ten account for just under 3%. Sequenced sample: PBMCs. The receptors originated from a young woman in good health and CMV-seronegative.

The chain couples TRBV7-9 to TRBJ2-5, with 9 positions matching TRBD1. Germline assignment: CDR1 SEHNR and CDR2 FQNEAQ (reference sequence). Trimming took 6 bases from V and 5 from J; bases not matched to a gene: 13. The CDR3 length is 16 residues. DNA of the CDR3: TGTGCCAGCAGTCCACAAGATACAGGGACAGGGGAGACCCAGTACTTC. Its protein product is CASSPQDTGTGETQYF.

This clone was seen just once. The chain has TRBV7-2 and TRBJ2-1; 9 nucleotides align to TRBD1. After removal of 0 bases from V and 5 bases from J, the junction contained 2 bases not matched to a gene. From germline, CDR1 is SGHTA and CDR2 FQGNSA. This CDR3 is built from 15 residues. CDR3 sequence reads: CASSLATGGHNEQFF. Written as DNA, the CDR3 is TGTGCCAGCAGCTTAGCGACAGGGGGACACAATGAGCAGTTCTTC.

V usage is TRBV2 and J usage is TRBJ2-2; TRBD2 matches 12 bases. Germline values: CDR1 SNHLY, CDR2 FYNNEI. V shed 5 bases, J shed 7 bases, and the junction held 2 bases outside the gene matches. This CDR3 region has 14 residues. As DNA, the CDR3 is TGTGCCAGCAGTCTAGCGGGAGGGGTCGGGGAGCTGTTTTTT. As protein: CASSLAGGVGELFF.

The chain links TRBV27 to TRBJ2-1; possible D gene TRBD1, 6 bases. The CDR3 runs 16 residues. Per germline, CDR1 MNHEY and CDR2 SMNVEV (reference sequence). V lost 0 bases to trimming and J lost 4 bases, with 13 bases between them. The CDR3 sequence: CASSLSSGTPYNEQFF. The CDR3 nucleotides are TGTGCCAGCAGTTTATCCTCCGGGACACCTTACAATGAGCAGTTCTTC.

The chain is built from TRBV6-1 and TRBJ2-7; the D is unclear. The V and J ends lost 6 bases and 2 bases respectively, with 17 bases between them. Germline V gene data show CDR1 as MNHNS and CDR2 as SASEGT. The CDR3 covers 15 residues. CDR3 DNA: TGTGCCAGCAGGCTCGAGTTGGTCCGCACCTACGAGCAGTACTTC. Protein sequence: CASRLELVRTYEQYF.

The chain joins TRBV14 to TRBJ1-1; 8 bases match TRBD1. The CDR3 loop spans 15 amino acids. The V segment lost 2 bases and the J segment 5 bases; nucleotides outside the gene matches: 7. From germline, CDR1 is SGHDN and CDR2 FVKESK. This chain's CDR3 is CASSQRTGSQTEAFF. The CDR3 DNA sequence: TGTGCCAGCAGCCAACGGACAGGGTCACAAACTGAAGCTTTCTTT.

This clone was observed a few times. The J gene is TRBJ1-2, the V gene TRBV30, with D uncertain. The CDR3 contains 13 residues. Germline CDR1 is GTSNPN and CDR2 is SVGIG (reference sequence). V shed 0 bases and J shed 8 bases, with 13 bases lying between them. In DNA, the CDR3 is TGTGCCTGGAGTGTACAAGTCCCCCGCGGCTACACCTTC. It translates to CAWSVQVPRGYTF.

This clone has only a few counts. CDR3 protein: CASSRPSGTGYNEQFF. CDR3 sequence (DNA): TGTGCCAGCAGCCGCCCGTCCGGGACAGGCTACAATGAGCAGTTCTTC. The chain uses TRBV14 and TRBJ2-1, with 8 bases fitting TRBD1. The germline gives CDR1 SGHDN, CDR2 FVKESK. With 4 bases clipped from V and 3 bases from J, the junction kept 8 bases outside the gene matches. The CDR3 totals 16 residues.

CDR3 DNA sequence: TGTGCCAGCAGTTTGGCGGCGGGAGTAGTGGCCGGGGAGCTGTTTTTT. Its translation: CASSLAAGVVAGELFF. The rearrangement joins TRBV27 to TRBJ2-2; 7 positions agree with TRBD2. Germline V CDR1 and CDR2: MNHEY, SMNVEV (reference sequence). Trimming removed 3 bases from V and 6 bases from J; junction bases left unmatched: 10. The CDR3 spans 16 residues.

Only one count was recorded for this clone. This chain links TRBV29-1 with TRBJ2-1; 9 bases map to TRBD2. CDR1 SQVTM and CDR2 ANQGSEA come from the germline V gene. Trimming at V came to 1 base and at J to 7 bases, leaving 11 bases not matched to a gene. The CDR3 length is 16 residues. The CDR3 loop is CSVEGGAGGPNNEQFF. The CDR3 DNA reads TGCAGCGTTGAAGGGGGGGCGGGAGGGCCGAATAATGAGCAGTTCTTC.

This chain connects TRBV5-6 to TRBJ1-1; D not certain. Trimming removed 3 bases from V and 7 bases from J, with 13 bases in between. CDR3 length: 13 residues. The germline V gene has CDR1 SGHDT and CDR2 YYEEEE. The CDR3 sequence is CASSSRGEFEAFF. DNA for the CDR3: TGTGCCAGCAGCTCCCGTGGAGAGTTTGAAGCTTTCTTT.

Here the CDR3 DNA reads TGTGCCAGCAGCCAAGACCGAGGGGGGGTGTCCCAACTTAGCAATCAGCCCCAGCATTTT. Translation: CASSQDRGGVSQLSNQPQHF. J is TRBJ1-5 and V is TRBV4-2; the D gene is possibly TRBD1 (6 bases). The CDR3 has 20 residues. Germline lookup yields CDR1 LGHNA and CDR2 YNFKEQ. V was clipped by 0 bases and J by 0 bases, with 21 bases between them.

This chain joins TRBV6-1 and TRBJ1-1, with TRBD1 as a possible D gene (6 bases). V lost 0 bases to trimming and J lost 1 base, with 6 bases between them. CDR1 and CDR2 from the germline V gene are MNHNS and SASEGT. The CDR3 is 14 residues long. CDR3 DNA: TGTGCCAGCAGTGAAGCAGGGGGGAACACTGAAGCTTTCTTT. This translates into CASSEAGGNTEAFF.

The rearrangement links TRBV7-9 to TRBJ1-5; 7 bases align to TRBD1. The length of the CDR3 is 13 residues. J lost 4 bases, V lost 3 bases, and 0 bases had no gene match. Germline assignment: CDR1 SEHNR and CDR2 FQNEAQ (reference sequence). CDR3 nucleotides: TGTGCCAGCAGCTTGACAGGGAATCAGCCCCAGCATTTT. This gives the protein CASSLTGNQPQHF.